This T cell receptor beta chain was identified in a study of blood T cells in healthy people across ages. Background on the study: About one barcoded beta molecule per two T cells came from capture by template switching. Study-wide points: Age advanced and TCR beta diversity per million T cells fell, roughly linearly. Without sorted subsets, naive and antigen-experienced compartments could not be conclusively compared.

The CDR3 extends over 14 amino acids. Trimming removed 6 bases from V and 4 bases from J, with 10 bases in between. From germline, CDR1 is MNHEY and CDR2 SMNVEV (reference sequence). In regard to this clonotype: The antigen is unknown.

The second PCR ran roughly 6 to 11 cycles with a sample-barcoded 5' primer and J-beta primers. Each CDR3 protein gets one entry after TCRdb re-called the 5' RACE reads with MiXCR. The sample has some 700,000 distinct CDR3 sequences; roughly 43% are singletons. This TCR derives from a woman aged 60-70 years in good health. The chain recombines TRBV27 with TRBJ2-6, with D hard to call. Specimen: blood. This CDR3 reads CASRGPLGANVLTF. DNA for the CDR3: TGTGCCAGCAGGGGCCCTTTAGGGGCCAACGTCCTGACTTTC.